This T cell receptor beta chain was recovered during a study of blood T cell repertoires in COVID-19. Overall study context: From the United States, Italy and Spain came samples of acute and convalescent COVID-19.

Trimming removed 4 bases from V and 6 bases from J; junction bases left unmatched: 10. The CDR3 contains 16 residues. Germline V gene lookup returns CDR1 SGDLS and CDR2 YYNGEE. Profiling relied on immunoSEQ multiplex PCR, and the TCRdb table lists in-frame clones only, not all of them. The data show about 26,000 clones, with around 92% seen just once and 2.1% held by the top ten. This clonotype was obtained from a human donor in a cohort sampled during active COVID-19. V is TRBV9 and J is TRBJ1-6; TRBD1 agrees at 7 bases. Sequencing input: peripheral blood. CDR3 bases: TGTGCCAGCAGCCCAACCTCCGGGACAGCTAATTCACCCCTCCACTTT. Residues: CASSPTSGTANSPLHF.